A selection of T cell receptor beta chains follows, all from one sample in a study of shared T cell receptors in the human thymus. Profiled with immunoSEQ multiplex PCR; TCRdb holds only in-frame clones, not every one. The sample has 700,000 or so clones; around 85% are singletons. The same data also contributed to another study, on human thymus T cells.

Source material: thymocytes. These receptors all come from a girl under three years old with a congenital heart defect. CDR3s include the opening cysteine and the closing phenylalanine or tryptophan. A D gene is named only where the DNA matches it firmly. Clone size is not always given. Where it is, it says once, few, many or a class for expanded clones.

j_call d_call v_call cdr3_length clone_size cdr3_nt cdr3_aa
TRBJ2-7 TRBD2 TRBV5-1 15 - TGCGCCAGCAGCACGGGACGGGACTACTCCTACGAGCAGTACTTC CASSTGRDYSYEQYF
TRBJ1-2 TRBD1 TRBV27 13 - TGTGCCAGCAGAGCGACAGGGTCTTATGGCTACACCTTC CASRATGSYGYTF
TRBJ1-2 - TRBV7-9 14 few TGTGCCAGCAGCTTCTCCCGACTTAACTATGGCTACACCTTC CASSFSRLNYGYTF
TRBJ1-2 TRBD1 TRBV9 14 once TGTGCCAGCAGCGGGGGGACAGCGGATACTGGCTACACCTTC CASSGGTADTGYTF
TRBJ2-7 TRBD1 TRBV29-1 15 - TGCAGCGTTGATTCCGGGACAGGGTTTCACTACGAGCAGTACTTC CSVDSGTGFHYEQYF
TRBJ2-7 TRBD1 TRBV19 16 - TGTGCCAGTAGTATTAGGGACAGGGGCCGTATATACGAGCAGTACTTC CASSIRDRGRIYEQYF
TRBJ1-1 TRBD1 TRBV28 13 - TGTGCCAGCAGTTTGGACAGGCCACTTGAAGCTTTCTTT CASSLDRPLEAFF
TRBJ1-6 TRBD1 TRBV6-1 16 - TGTGCCAGCAGTGTGGGACCCGGGACAGGGGAATCACCCCTCCACTTT CASSVGPGTGESPLHF
TRBJ2-5 - TRBV5-1 12 - TGCGCCAGCAGCTTGGGGCCAGAGACCCAGTACTTC CASSLGPETQYF
TRBJ2-7 - TRBV18 17 - TGTGCCAGCTCACCTATTCCGTGGCTCGACAAAACCTACGAGCAGTACTTC CASSPIPWLDKTYEQYF
TRBJ2-5 - TRBV28 15 - TGTGCCAGCAGTTTCAGTGCAGGGTTGGGGGAGACCCAGTACTTC CASSFSAGLGETQYF
TRBJ1-1 TRBD1 TRBV5-1 13 once TGCGCCAGCAGCTCCGACAGGGGCACTGAAGCTTTCTTT CASSSDRGTEAFF
TRBJ2-2 - TRBV19 15 few TGTGCCAGTACCCCCCGCAGGGGCCCAACCGGGGAGCTGTTTTTT CASTPRRGPTGELFF
TRBJ1-3 - TRBV5-1 22 - TGCGCCAGCAGCTCTGAAACCGCCCGAAAGGATAGGGGTGGTGACGATGGAAACACCATATATTTT CASSSETARKDRGGDDGNTIYF
TRBJ1-2 - TRBV7-9 14 once TGTGCCAGCACGAACGGGGGGGGCTACTATGGCTACACCTTC CASTNGGGYYGYTF